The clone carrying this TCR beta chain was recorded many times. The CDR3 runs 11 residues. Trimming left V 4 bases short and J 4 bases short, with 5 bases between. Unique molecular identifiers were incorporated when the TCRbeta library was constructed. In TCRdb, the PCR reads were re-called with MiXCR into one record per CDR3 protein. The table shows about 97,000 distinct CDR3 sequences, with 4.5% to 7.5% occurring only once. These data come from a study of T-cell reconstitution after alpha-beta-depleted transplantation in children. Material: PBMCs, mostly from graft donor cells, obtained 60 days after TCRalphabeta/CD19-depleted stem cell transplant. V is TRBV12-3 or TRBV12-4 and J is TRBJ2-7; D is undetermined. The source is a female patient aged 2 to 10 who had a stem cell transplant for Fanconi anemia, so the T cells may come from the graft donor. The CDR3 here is CASSSRYEQYF. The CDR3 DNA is TGTGCCAGCAGTTCTCGGTACGAGCAGTACTTC.